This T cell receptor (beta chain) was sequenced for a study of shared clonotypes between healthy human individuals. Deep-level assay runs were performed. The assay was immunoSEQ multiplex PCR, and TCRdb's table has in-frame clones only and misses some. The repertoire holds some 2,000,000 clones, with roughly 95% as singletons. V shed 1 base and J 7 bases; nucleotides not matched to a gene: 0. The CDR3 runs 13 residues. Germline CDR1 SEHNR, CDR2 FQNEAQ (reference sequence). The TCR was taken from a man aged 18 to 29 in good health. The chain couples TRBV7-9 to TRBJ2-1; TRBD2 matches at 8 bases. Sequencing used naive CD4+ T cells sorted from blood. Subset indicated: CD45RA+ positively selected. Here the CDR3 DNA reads TGTGCCAGCAGCTTAGTAGCGGGGAATGAGCAGTTCTTC. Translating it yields CASSLVAGNEQFF.